The next 10 T cell receptor beta chains were all read from a single sample in a study of T cell responses to AZD1222 COVID-19 vaccine. Produced via immunoSEQ multiplex PCR; TCRdb's table is partial and in-frame only. The repertoire holds some 150,000 clones, with approximately 89% as singletons. Here the sequenced sample was peripheral blood, taken on day 0 of AZD1222 vaccination. These receptors originate from an adult in good health.

The CDR3, as DNA: TGCGCCAGCAGCCCCTGGGAAGGGACCGGAGCTTTCTTT. This sequence encodes CASSPWEGTGAFF. V is TRBV5-1 and J is TRBJ1-1, with D possibly being TRBD1 (5 bases). Germline CDR1 SGHRS, CDR2 YFSETQ. The V and J ends lost 4 bases and 10 bases respectively, with 17 bases between them. The CDR3 contains 13 residues.

The rearrangement joins TRBV5-1 to TRBJ2-1, with D possibly being TRBD2 (6 bases). Germline-derived CDR1 and CDR2 are SGHRS and YFSETQ. The V end lost 0 bases, the J end lost 4 bases, and 11 bases lay between the germline ends. The CDR3 contains 15 residues. The CDR3 DNA is TGCGCCAGCAGCTTGGTTCGGGGGACGTACAATGAGCAGTTCTTC. Its protein product is CASSLVRGTYNEQFF.

The chain has TRBV19 and TRBJ1-2; D remains unclear. The germline V gene has CDR1 LNHDA and CDR2 SQIVND (reference sequence). This CDR3 spans 14 amino acids. V was trimmed by 5 bases and J by 1 base, leaving 11 bases between them. The CDR3: CASSSSRSNYGYTF. CDR3 bases: TGTGCCAGTAGTTCGTCCAGGAGTAACTATGGCTACACCTTC.

V is TRBV10-2 and J is TRBJ2-2; TRBD2 matches at 10 bases. Trimming at V came to 8 bases and at J to 6 bases, leaving 9 bases not matched to a gene. Germline V gene sequence: CDR1 WSHSY, CDR2 SAAADI. This CDR3 region has 15 residues. CDR3 nucleotide sequence: TGCGCCAGCCGCTTAGCGGGGGGCGGTTCCGGGGAGCTGTTTTTT. As protein: CASRLAGGGSGELFF.

In this sample, this clone turned up a few times. This sequence joins TRBV9 and TRBJ1-4; the match to TRBD1 covers 10 bases. In germline, CDR1 is SGDLS, CDR2 YYNGEE. CDR3 size: 14 residues. V was clipped by 4 bases and J by 8 bases; unmatched bases: 5. This chain's CDR3 is CASSPGQGDEKLFF. The CDR3 coding sequence is TGTGCCAGCAGCCCTGGACAGGGGGACGAAAAACTGTTTTTT.

The sample holds one count of this clone. This sequence joins TRBV5-1 and TRBJ1-1; unclear D gene. Trimming cost V 4 bases and J 1 base, with 11 bases left between them. Germline-derived CDR1 and CDR2 are SGHRS and YFSETQ. The CDR3 is 14 residues long. The CDR3 loop reads CASSIGLTNTEAFF. The DNA of the CDR3 is TGCGCCAGCAGCATCGGACTGACGAACACTGAAGCTTTCTTT.

This chain connects TRBV19 to TRBJ1-2; tentative D call: TRBD1 (6 bases). CDR1 is LNHDA, CDR2 SQIVND, per germline (reference sequence). With 7 bases removed from V and 4 bases from J, the gap between germline ends came to 13 bases. CDR3 size: 13 residues. In nucleotides, the CDR3 is TGTGCCAGTAAAGGGAGCAGGGGCTATGGCTACACCTTC. Translation gives CASKGSRGYGYTF. The full variable domain, completed using reference TRBV19 and TRBJ1-2, is DGGITQSPKYLFRKEGQNVTLSCEQNLNHDAMYWYRQDPGQGLRLIYYSQIVNDFQKGDIAEGYSVSREKKESFPLTVTSAQKNPTAFYLCASKGSRGYGYTFGSGTRLTVV.

The chain uses TRBV5-1 and TRBJ2-1, with 16 nucleotides matching TRBD2. After removal of 4 bases from V and 6 bases from J, the junction contained 7 bases not matched to a gene. The CDR3 is made up of 17 amino acids. Germline-derived CDR1 and CDR2 are SGHRS and YFSETQ. This chain's CDR3 is CASSTAGLAGGLNEQFF. DNA of the CDR3: TGCGCCAGCAGCACAGCGGGACTAGCGGGGGGGCTCAATGAGCAGTTCTTC.

The sample holds many counts of this clone. The J gene is TRBJ1-4, the V gene TRBV4-1; 8 bases agree with TRBD1. The junction had 7 bases not matched to a gene; V was cut back by 4 bases and J by 6 bases. CDR1 MGHRA and CDR2 YSYEKL come from the germline V gene. This CDR3 is built from 15 residues. CDR3 loop: CASSPRTGIDEKLFF. Written as DNA, the CDR3 is TGCGCCAGCAGCCCGCGGACAGGGATCGATGAAAAACTGTTTTTT.

Points on this clone: A junction end diverges from the germline sequence, so it may reflect a read error. J is TRBJ1-6 and V is TRBV5-5; TRBD1 aligns across 7 bases. The CDR3 runs to 16 residues. CDR1 is SGHKS, CDR2 YYEKEE, per germline (reference sequence). The CDR3: CASSLGNTGAGAPLHF. The CDR3 bases are TGTGCCAGCAGTTTGGGTAATACAGGGGCTGGGGCACCCCTCCACTTT.